This TCR beta chain was sequenced in a study of blood T cell repertoires in COVID-19. Using immunoSEQ multiplex PCR, the repertoire was profiled, and TCRdb retains in-frame clones only, with some absent. The sample shows more than 65,000 clones, roughly 87% of them seen only once. With V trimmed by 5 bases and J by 7 bases, 13 bases remained unmatched. Per germline, CDR1 MNHEY and CDR2 SMNVEV (reference sequence). The CDR3 loop spans 15 amino acids. The rearrangement joins TRBV27 to TRBJ1-2, with 7 bases that match TRBD1. Sequenced sample: peripheral blood. The source is a man between 45 and 60 years old with acute or convalescent COVID-19. The CDR3 region has the DNA TGTGCCAGCAGTCCAACGGCCCCGAGACAGGGTGGCTACACCTTC. Its translation: CASSPTAPRQGGYTF.